This T cell receptor (beta chain) is drawn from a study of early T cells in non-severe SARS-CoV-2 infection. CDR1 MNHEY and CDR2 SVGAGI come from the germline V gene. The J segment lost 2 bases and the V segment lost 7 bases, leaving 7 bases of the junction unmatched. This CDR3 has 16 amino acids. Only a few counts were recorded for this clonotype. In TCRdb, the 5' RACE reads were re-called with MiXCR into one record per CDR3 protein. This table holds approximately 32,000 distinct CDR3 sequences, 3.9% found once. Sequencing was done on a sample of whole blood. The receptor's source is an adult who was a healthcare worker with PCR-confirmed SARS-CoV-2 infection or an uninfected control (not recorded which). J is TRBJ2-6 and V is TRBV6-5; 8 bases agree with TRBD1. The CDR3 loop is CASTPRTGTGANVLTF. Written as DNA, the CDR3 is TGTGCCAGCACGCCTCGGACAGGGACTGGGGCCAACGTCCTGACTTTC.